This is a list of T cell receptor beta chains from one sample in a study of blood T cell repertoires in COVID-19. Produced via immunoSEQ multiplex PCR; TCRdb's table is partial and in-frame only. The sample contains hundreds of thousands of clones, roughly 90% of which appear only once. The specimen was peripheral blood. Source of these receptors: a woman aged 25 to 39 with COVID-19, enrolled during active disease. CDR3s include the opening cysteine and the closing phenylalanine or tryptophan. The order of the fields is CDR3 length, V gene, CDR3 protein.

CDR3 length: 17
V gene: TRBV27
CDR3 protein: CASSLFSSGVSYNEQFF

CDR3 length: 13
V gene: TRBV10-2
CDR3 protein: CASSPQGQETQYF

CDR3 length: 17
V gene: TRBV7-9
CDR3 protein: CASSPTGQGVAKNIQYF

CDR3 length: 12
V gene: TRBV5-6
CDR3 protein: CASNRGNYGYTF

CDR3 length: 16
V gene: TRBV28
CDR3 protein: CASSSIRQGKLYEQYF

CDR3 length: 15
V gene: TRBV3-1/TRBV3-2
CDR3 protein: CASSQGAGVPGELFF

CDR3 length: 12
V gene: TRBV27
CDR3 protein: CASSRSAGELFF

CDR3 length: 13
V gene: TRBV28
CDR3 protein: CASSPSSSYEQYF

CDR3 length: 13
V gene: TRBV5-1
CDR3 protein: CASSSDTAGTQYF

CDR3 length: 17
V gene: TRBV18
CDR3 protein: CASSPGPPQGTNEKLFF

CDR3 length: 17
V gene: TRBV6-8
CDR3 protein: CASSSYISDRANYGYTF

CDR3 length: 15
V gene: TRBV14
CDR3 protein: CASSQELLAGNEQFF

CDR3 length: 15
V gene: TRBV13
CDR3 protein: CASSLEGAVADTQYF

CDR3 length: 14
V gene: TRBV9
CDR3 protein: CASSGRVHTGELFF

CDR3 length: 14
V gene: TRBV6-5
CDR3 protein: CASSYRDRVNEQFF

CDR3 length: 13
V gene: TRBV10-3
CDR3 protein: CAISTGAGNTIYF

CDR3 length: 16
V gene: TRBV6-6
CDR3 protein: CASSTRDGTAVYGYTF

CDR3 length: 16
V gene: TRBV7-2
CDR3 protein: CASSLTDRGQGYEQYF

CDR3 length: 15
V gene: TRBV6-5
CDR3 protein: CASSYSFTGPYEQYF

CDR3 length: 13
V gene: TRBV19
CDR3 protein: CASSSYVNQPQHF

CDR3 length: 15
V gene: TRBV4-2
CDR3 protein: CASRRIEGGTDTQYF

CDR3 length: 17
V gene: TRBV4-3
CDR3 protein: CASSQDQGLAIYNEQFF

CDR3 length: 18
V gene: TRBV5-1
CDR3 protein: CASSLVDKGEGGTGELFF

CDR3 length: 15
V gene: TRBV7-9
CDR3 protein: CASSLRDRLATEAFF